Below, 21 T cell receptor beta chains from the same sample are listed, as sequenced in a study of shared clonotypes between healthy human individuals. Assay used: immunoSEQ multiplex PCR; TCRdb lists only in-frame clones, some missing. The sample holds 1.4 million to 1.5 million clones, around 97% seen once. The specimen was naive CD4+ T cells sorted from blood. The subset: CD45RA+ positively selected. These receptors originate from a man between 25 and 39 years old in good health.

The V gene is TRBV11-2, the J gene TRBJ2-1, with TRBD2 identical over 9 bases. The junction had 4 bases not matched to a gene; V was cut back by 3 bases and J by 4 bases. Germline V lookup: CDR1 SGHAT, CDR2 FQNNGV. CDR3 size: 15 residues. CDR3 residues: CASSLGLALYNEQFF. As DNA, the CDR3 is TGTGCCAGCAGCTTGGGACTAGCCCTATACAATGAGCAGTTCTTC.

The rearrangement links TRBV27 to TRBJ2-5, with 7 bases matching TRBD2. This CDR3 has 14 amino acids. Trimming cost V 5 bases and J 5 bases; bases outside gene matches: 8. In germline, CDR1 is MNHEY, CDR2 SMNVEV (reference sequence). The CDR3 DNA is TGTGCCAGCAGTGACGGGGGAGGGCGGGAGACCCAGTACTTC. It yields the protein CASSDGGGRETQYF.

This clone was found once. The genes are TRBV7-9 and TRBJ1-1; D may be TRBD1 (6 bases). V was shortened by 2 bases and J by 6 bases, with 10 bases between the two germline ends. The germline gives CDR1 SEHNR, CDR2 FQNEAQ (reference sequence). The CDR3 extends over 13 amino acids. This CDR3 reads CASSLIGGPEAFF. In nucleotides, the CDR3 is TGTGCCAGCAGCTTAATAGGGGGGCCTGAAGCTTTCTTT.

In regard to this clone: Other DNA sequences of this sample code for an identical CDR3. The rearrangement joins TRBV5-1 to TRBJ2-7, with D unresolved. V was clipped by 0 bases and J by 4 bases, with 11 bases between them. Germline V lookup: CDR1 SGHRS, CDR2 YFSETQ. The CDR3 consists of 14 residues. The CDR3 here is CASSLELLSYEQYF. For the CDR3, the DNA is TGCGCCAGCAGCTTGGAACTCCTGAGTTACGAGCAGTACTTC.

The J gene is TRBJ2-7, the V gene TRBV7-2; D uncertain. V lost 1 base and J lost 2, with 12 bases in between. The CDR3 contains 15 residues. Germline V lookup: CDR1 SGHTA, CDR2 FQGNSA. The CDR3 nucleotides are TGTGCCAGCAGCTTAGGAGTAGGGCCCCCCTACGAGCAGTACTTC. Amino acids: CASSLGVGPPYEQYF.

This clone was detected only a few times. Distinct nucleotide sequences in the sample also encode this CDR3. The chain recombines TRBV11-3 with TRBJ2-5; unclear D gene. The CDR3 contains 13 residues. Germline V gives CDR1 SGHNT, CDR2 YENEEA. V gave up 1 base and J gave up 1 base, with 4 bases separating them. CDR3 amino acids: CASSLGSQETQYF. The CDR3 nucleotides are TGTGCCAGCAGCTTAGGGTCCCAAGAGACCCAGTACTTC.

The chain carries TRBV11-2 and TRBJ2-3; 11 nucleotides line up with TRBD2. In germline, CDR1 is SGHAT, CDR2 FQNNGV. The V segment lost 5 bases and the J segment 2 bases; nucleotides outside the gene matches: 12. The CDR3 loop spans 18 amino acids. This chain's CDR3 is CASSQFKLAGAPTDTQYF. The CDR3 region has the DNA TGTGCCAGCAGCCAATTTAAACTAGCGGGAGCCCCCACAGATACGCAGTATTTT.

The V and J genes are TRBV27 and TRBJ1-2; possibly TRBD1 for D (6 bases). Germline CDR1 MNHEY, CDR2 SMNVEV (reference sequence). The CDR3 extends over 13 amino acids. V lost 5 bases to trimming and J lost 2 bases, with 9 bases between them. CDR3 sequence: CASSTTGNYGYTF. The CDR3 region has the DNA TGTGCCAGCAGTACCACAGGGAACTATGGCTACACCTTC.

The rearrangement links TRBV6-1 to TRBJ1-5; the D gene is possibly TRBD1 (6 bases). This CDR3 comprises 13 residues. Germline V lookup: CDR1 MNHNS, CDR2 SASEGT. Deletions cut 4 bases from V and 6 bases from J, with 10 bases between. The CDR3 nucleotides are TGTGCCAGCAGTGCGGGGGCTCTTCAGCCCCAGCATTTT. This translates into CASSAGALQPQHF.

This rearrangement joins TRBV5-4 to TRBJ2-7, with D hard to call. Germline values: CDR1 SGHNT, CDR2 YYREEE (reference sequence). The V and J ends lost 3 bases and 5 bases respectively, with 27 bases between them. This CDR3 contains 18 residues. This chain's CDR3 is CASSSGVVVSREAHEQYF. CDR3 bases: TGTGCCAGCAGCTCAGGAGTGGTTGTCTCCCGTGAGGCCCACGAGCAGTACTTC.

This chain connects TRBV11-3 to TRBJ2-1; 7 nucleotides line up with TRBD1. V lost 5 bases, J lost 10 bases, and 5 bases stayed unmatched. The CDR3 is made up of 12 amino acids. Germline loops: CDR1 SGHNT, CDR2 YENEEA. CDR3 bases: TGTGCCAGCAGCCTAAGGACAGGCGAGCAGTTCTTC. Amino acids: CASSLRTGEQFF.

The rearrangement links TRBV7-9 to TRBJ2-7; TRBD1 agrees at 7 bases. Germline CDR1 is SEHNR and CDR2 is FQNEAQ (reference sequence). This CDR3 has 16 amino acids. V lost 4 bases and J lost 7; bases outside the gene matches: 16. The chain's CDR3 is CASSSGGAAVTGEQYF. CDR3 nucleotides: TGTGCCAGCAGCTCAGGGGGAGCGGCTGTGACGGGAGAGCAGTACTTC.

J is TRBJ2-3 and V is TRBV6-1, with TRBD2 matching 9 bases. The CDR3 runs to 16 residues. Losses at the gene ends were 4 bases for V and 3 bases for J; bases not matched to a gene: 8. Germline CDR1 MNHNS, CDR2 SASEGT. The CDR3 here is CASSALSGRFTDTQYF. The CDR3 DNA reads TGTGCCAGCAGTGCCTTAAGCGGGAGGTTTACAGATACGCAGTATTTT.

The chain carries TRBV5-1 and TRBJ1-3, with D possibly matching TRBD1 (5 bases). This CDR3 contains 17 residues. V lost 3 bases, J lost 0 bases, and 16 bases lay in between. Germline V gene data show CDR1 as SGHRS and CDR2 as YFSETQ. The CDR3 loop reads CASSSLGTAISGNTIYF. The CDR3 DNA reads as TGCGCCAGCAGCTCCCTCGGGACCGCTATCTCTGGAAACACCATATATTTT.

The chain carries TRBV10-1 and TRBJ2-7, with D tentatively TRBD1 (5 bases). The CDR3 is 15 amino acids. Germline V gives CDR1 WNHNN, CDR2 SYGVQD (reference sequence). V lost 2 bases to trimming and J lost 5 bases, with 16 bases between them. The CDR3 region is CASSERAGNNNEQYF. CDR3 DNA: TGCGCCAGCAGTGAGAGGGCAGGGAATAACAACGAGCAGTACTTC.

The CDR3 spells CASSLGGLAGSSYEQYF. In DNA, the CDR3 is TGTGCCAGCAGTCTGGGCGGACTAGCGGGTTCCTCCTACGAGCAGTACTTC. The chain links TRBV28 to TRBJ2-7, with 11 bases lining up with TRBD2. The CDR3 is 17 amino acids. The germline gives CDR1 MDHEN, CDR2 SYDVKM. Unmatched junction bases numbered 9, after V lost 5 bases and J lost 0 bases. The full variable domain, in which reference TRBV28 and TRBJ2-7 provide the parts outside the CDR3, is DVKVTQSSRYLVKRTGEKVFLECVQDMDHENMFWYRQDPGLGLRLIYFSYDVKMKEKGDIPEGYSVSREKKERFSLILESASTNQTSMYLCASSLGGLAGSSYEQYFGPGTRLTVT.

V is TRBV5-1 and J is TRBJ2-7; 8 nucleotides match TRBD1. The CDR3 runs 14 residues. The junction had 2 bases not matched to a gene; V was cut back by 0 bases and J by 3 bases. The germline gives CDR1 SGHRS, CDR2 YFSETQ. The CDR3 loop is CASSLAGQDYEQYF. DNA for the CDR3: TGCGCCAGCAGCTTGGCGGGACAGGACTACGAGCAGTACTTC.

With regard to this clone: Other DNA variants within this sample encode the same CDR3. This chain uses TRBV28 with TRBJ2-5; D gene uncertain. Trimming stripped 4 bases from V and 3 bases from J, with 6 bases between. This CDR3 has 12 residues. The germline V gene encodes CDR1 MDHEN and CDR2 SYDVKM. The CDR3 spells CASSSSKETQYF. The CDR3 DNA reads as TGTGCCAGCAGTTCGAGTAAAGAGACCCAGTACTTC.

V gene TRBV28 combines with J gene TRBJ1-1; D possibly corresponds to TRBD1 (6 bases). Per the germline V gene, CDR1 is MDHEN and CDR2 is SYDVKM. This CDR3 is built from 11 residues. Trimming took off 5 bases at V and 11 bases at J, with 12 bases between the two ends. DNA for the CDR3: TGTGCCAGCAGTGCAGGGGTGGAGGCTTTCTTT. Its translation is CASSAGVEAFF.

This chain links TRBV18 with TRBJ2-3; no clear D gene. The V gene's germline CDR1 is KGHSH and CDR2 LQKENI. V dropped 0 bases and J dropped 4 bases, with 11 bases sitting between them. This CDR3 spans 15 amino acids. This CDR3 reads CASSPPSVIPDTQYF. CDR3 nucleotide sequence: TGTGCCAGCTCACCACCTTCAGTAATCCCAGATACGCAGTATTTT.

This sequence joins TRBV5-1 and TRBJ2-2; D not resolved. Germline lookup yields CDR1 SGHRS and CDR2 YFSETQ. Trimming shortened V by 6 bases and J by 4 bases, and 13 bases separated the two germline ends. The CDR3 sequence is 14 residues long. Here the CDR3 DNA reads TGCGCCAGCATGGAGCAAGGGTCCACCGGGGAGCTGTTTTTT. Protein: CASMEQGSTGELFF.